The 4 T cell receptor beta chains presented below share a single source sample, sequenced in a study of T cell changes during pregnancy in multiple sclerosis (dated by TCRdb to between 2018 and 2021). The receptor library was made with the immunoSEQ multiplex PCR assay. TCRdb holds this immuneACCESS table with in-frame rearrangements only. Some clones are missing; in checked studies, unresolved V genes explain under half, and the rest has no known cause. The sample records approximately 39,000 clones, 90% of which are singletons. The top ten clonotypes cover 0.45% to 0.7% of the sample. The sample in question was CD4+ T cells from peripheral blood mononuclear cells, obtained in the second trimester of pregnancy. The receptors come from a female donor with multiple sclerosis, enrolled in a pregnancy study.

The J gene is TRBJ2-3, the V gene TRBV30, with 8 positions matching TRBD2. The CDR3 is 15 amino acids. J was trimmed by 1 base and V by 0 bases; bases with no gene match: 3. The germline CDR1 and CDR2 sequences are GTSNPN and SVGIG (reference sequence). The CDR3: CAWSVRRGGTDTQYF. The DNA for the CDR3 is TGTGCCTGGAGTGTACGGCGGGGGGGCACAGATACGCAGTATTTT.

V is TRBV5-5 and J is TRBJ1-1; 7 bases align to TRBD1. CDR1 and CDR2 (germline): SGHKS, YYEKEE (reference sequence). The CDR3 contains 14 residues. V shed 4 bases and J 4 bases; nucleotides not matched to a gene: 7. For the CDR3, the DNA is TGTGCCAGCAGCCCCGGGGCAGGGGGCACTGAAGCTTTCTTT. Translated: CASSPGAGGTEAFF.

This clone has just one count. The chain uses TRBV5-1 and TRBJ1-2, with 8 bases identical to TRBD1. CDR1 and CDR2 from the germline V gene are SGHRS and YFSETQ. This CDR3 region has 16 residues. With 4 bases clipped from V and 3 bases from J, the junction kept 11 bases outside the gene matches. CDR3 DNA sequence: TGCGCCAGCAGCCACCGTTCAGGGGGCGTGGACTATGGCTACACCTTC. Encoded protein: CASSHRSGGVDYGYTF.

The chain combines TRBV5-1 with TRBJ2-3, with D uncertain. The CDR3 loop spans 14 amino acids. V lost 0 bases, J lost 6 bases, and 11 bases lay in between. The V gene's germline CDR1 is SGHRS and CDR2 YFSETQ. CDR3 region: CASSLDLPRDTQYF. CDR3 nucleotides: TGCGCCAGCAGCTTGGATCTTCCACGGGATACGCAGTATTTT.